In its sample, the clone carrying this TCR beta chain was seen a few times. Its antigen is unknown. The entry originates in a study of memory CD4+ T cells and cytomegalovirus serostatus. Across the whole study: This sample comes from healthy Belgian adults, eight to ten CMV seropositive, about 23 seronegative.

Only in-frame clones appear in the TCRdb table, and some are missing; sequencing was by immunoSEQ multiplex PCR. This sample carries tens of thousands of clones, roughly three quarters of them seen once, and the ten largest clones take 0.88%. Trimming left V 7 bases short and J 2 bases short, with 17 bases between. Germline V lookup: CDR1 SNHLY, CDR2 FYNNEI. The CDR3 loop spans 15 amino acids. Findings and limits, study-wide: Each of some 67 CMV-associated TCRbeta sequences occurred in one to five individuals.

Single viable CD3+CD4+CD8-CD45RO+ cells were sorted as the memory CD4+ T cells. Sequenced material: memory CD4+ T cells from blood. This rearrangement joins TRBV2 to TRBJ1-1, with TRBD1 as a possible D gene (6 bases). The sequence derives from an adult in good health and CMV-seronegative. CDR3 residues: CASKFRWGTNTEAFF. Here the CDR3 DNA reads TGTGCCAGCAAATTCAGGTGGGGGACAAACACTGAAGCTTTCTTT.